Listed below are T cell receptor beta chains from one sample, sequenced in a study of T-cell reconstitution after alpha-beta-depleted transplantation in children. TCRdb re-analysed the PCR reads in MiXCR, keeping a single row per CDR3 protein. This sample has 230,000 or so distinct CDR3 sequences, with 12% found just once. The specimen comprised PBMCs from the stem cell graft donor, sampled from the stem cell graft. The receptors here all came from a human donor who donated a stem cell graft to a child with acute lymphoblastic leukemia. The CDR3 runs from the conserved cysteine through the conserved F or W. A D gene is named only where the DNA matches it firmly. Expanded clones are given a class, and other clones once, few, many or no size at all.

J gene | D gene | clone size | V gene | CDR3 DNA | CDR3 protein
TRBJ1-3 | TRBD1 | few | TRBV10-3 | TGTGCCATCGCCCAGGGGGACAAGAGCTCTGGAAACACCATATATTTT | CAIAQGDKSSGNTIYF
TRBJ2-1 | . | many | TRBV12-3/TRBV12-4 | TGTGCCAGCAGTCCATACTACAATGAGCAGTTCTTC | CASSPYYNEQFF
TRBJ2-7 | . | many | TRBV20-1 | TGCAGTGCTAGAGGGGCCCGAGAGATATACGAGCAGTACTTC | CSARGAREIYEQYF
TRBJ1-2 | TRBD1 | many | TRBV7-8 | TGTGCCAGCAGCGGTCGGACAGGGCGGGACGTATTGAGCTACACCTTC | CASSGRTGRDVLSYTF
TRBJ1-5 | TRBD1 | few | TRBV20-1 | TGCAGTGCTAGTCCCCTCCGTCCGGGACAGGGAGGCAATCAGCCCCAGCATTTT | CSASPLRPGQGGNQPQHF
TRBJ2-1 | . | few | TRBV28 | TGTGCCAGCAGTTTGCCAGGGAGCGCATACAATGAGCAGTTCTTC | CASSLPGSAYNEQFF
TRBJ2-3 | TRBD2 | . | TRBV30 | TGTGCCTGGAGTTCTAGGACTAGCGAGGATACGCAGTATTTT | CAWSSRTSEDTQYF
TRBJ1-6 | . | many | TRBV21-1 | TGTGCCAGCTCTCTCCTCCGGGACAGGGATTATTCACCCCTCCACTTT | CASSLLRDRDYSPLHF
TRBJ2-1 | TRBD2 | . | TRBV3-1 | TGTGCCACAACCTATAGCGGGAGAGGTGCCTACAATGAGCAGTTCTTC | CATTYSGRGAYNEQFF
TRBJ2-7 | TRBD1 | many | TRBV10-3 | TGTGCCATCAGGGATGGACAGGGGGCCCACGAGCAGTACTTC | CAIRDGQGAHEQYF
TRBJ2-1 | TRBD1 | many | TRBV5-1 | TGCGCCAGCAGCTTAGCACAGGGGGCCTACAATGAGCAGTTCTTC | CASSLAQGAYNEQFF
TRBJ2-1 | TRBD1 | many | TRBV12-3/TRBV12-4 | TGTGCCAGCAGTTCGCGGACAGGATACAATGAGCAGTTCTTC | CASSSRTGYNEQFF
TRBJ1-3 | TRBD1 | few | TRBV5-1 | TGCGCCAGCAGCGCCGACAGGGGAGGTGGAAACACCATATATTTT | CASSADRGGGNTIYF
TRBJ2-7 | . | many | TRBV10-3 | TGTGCCATCAGTGAGGGACAGAACTTCAACGAGCAGTACTTC | CAISEGQNFNEQYF
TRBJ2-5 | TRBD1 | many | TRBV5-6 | TGTGCCAGCAGCAAGAGGACAGGGAGGAGCCGAGAGACCCAGTACTTC | CASSKRTGRSRETQYF
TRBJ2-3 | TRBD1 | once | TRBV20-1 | TGCAGTGCAGTAGGATTCGGCTGGGACAGGGGAACAGATACGCAGTATTTT | CSAVGFGWDRGTDTQYF
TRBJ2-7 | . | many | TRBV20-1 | TGCAGTGCTCCGGGTGGGCCCGAGCAGTACTTC | CSAPGGPEQYF
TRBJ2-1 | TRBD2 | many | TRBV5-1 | TGCGCCAGCAGGACTAGCGGGAGCTACAATGAGCAGTTCTTC | CASRTSGSYNEQFF
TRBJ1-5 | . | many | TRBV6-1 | TGTGCCAGCAGTACCGGACAGCTCAATCAGCCCCAGCATTTT | CASSTGQLNQPQHF
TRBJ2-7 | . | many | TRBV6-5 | TGTGCCAGCAGTTATAGGCTGCACTCCTACGAGCAGTACTTC | CASSYRLHSYEQYF
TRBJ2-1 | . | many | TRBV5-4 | TGTGCCAGCAGCTTGGAAGGGAGCAGCTCCTACAATGAGCAGTTCTTC | CASSLEGSSSYNEQFF
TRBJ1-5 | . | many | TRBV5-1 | TGCGCCAGCAGAGGTCCTGGAAATCAGCCCCAGCATTTT | CASRGPGNQPQHF
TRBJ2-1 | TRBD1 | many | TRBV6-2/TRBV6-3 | TGTGCCAGCAATCAGGGGGAGTATAACAATGAGCAGTTCTTC | CASNQGEYNNEQFF
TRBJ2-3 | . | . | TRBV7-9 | TGTGCCAGCAGCTTACGGCGAGCTAGCACAGATACGCAGTATTTT | CASSLRRASTDTQYF
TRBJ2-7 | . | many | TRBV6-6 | TGTGCCAGCGGAGCGGGCCGCGGTGGGGAGCAGTACTTC | CASGAGRGGEQYF
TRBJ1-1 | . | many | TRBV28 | TGTGCCAGCGCACTAACTGGGGGGAACACTGAAGCTTTCTTT | CASALTGGNTEAFF
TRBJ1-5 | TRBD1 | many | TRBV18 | TGTGCCAGCTCCCTAGGACAGGGGGTGGCTCAGCCCCAGCATTTT | CASSLGQGVAQPQHF
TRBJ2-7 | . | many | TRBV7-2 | TGTGCCAGCAGCTTAGAGTCTCGGGGCGAGCAGTACTTC | CASSLESRGEQYF
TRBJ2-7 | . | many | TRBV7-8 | TGTGCCAGCTCCACTGGGAACCGCTACGAGCAGTACTTC | CASSTGNRYEQYF
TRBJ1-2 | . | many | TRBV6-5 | TGTGCCAGCAGTTATCAAACAGGGAGGGCTGGCTACACCTTC | CASSYQTGRAGYTF
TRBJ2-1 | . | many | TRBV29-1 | TGCAGCGTTGATCTCCCCAATGAGCAGTTCTTC | CSVDLPNEQFF
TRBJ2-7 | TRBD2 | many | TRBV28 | TGTGCCAGCAGTTTAGAGACCGGGACTAAGTACTTC | CASSLETGTKYF
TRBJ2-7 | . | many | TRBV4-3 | TGCGCCAGCAGCTCAGCGAGGGACTCGGGCTACGAGCAGTACTTC | CASSSARDSGYEQYF
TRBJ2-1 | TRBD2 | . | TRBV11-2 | TGTGCCAGCAGCTTAGGAAGCGGGGGGAGATGGGAGCAGTTCTTC | CASSLGSGGRWEQFF
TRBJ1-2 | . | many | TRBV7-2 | TGTGCCAGCAGCTTGTCAGCGAGCAACTATGGCTACACCTTC | CASSLSASNYGYTF
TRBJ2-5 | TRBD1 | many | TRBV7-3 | TGTGCCAGCAGCTGGACAGGGGGACCGGGTCAAGAGACCCAGTACTTC | CASSWTGGPGQETQYF
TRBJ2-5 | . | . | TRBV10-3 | TGTGCCATCAGTGCTAGAATTCAAGAGACCCAGTACTTC | CAISARIQETQYF
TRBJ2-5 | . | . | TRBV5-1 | TGCGCCAGCGGACTAAATGGGGCGATTGGTGAGACCCAGTACTTC | CASGLNGAIGETQYF
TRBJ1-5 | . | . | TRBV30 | TGTGCCTGGAGGGGTAATAGCAATCAGCCCCAGCATTTT | CAWRGNSNQPQHF
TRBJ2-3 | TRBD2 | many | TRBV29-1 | TGCAGCGTCACCTATAGCGGGTCTAGCACAGATACGCAGTATTTT | CSVTYSGSSTDTQYF
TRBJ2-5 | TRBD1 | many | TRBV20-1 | TGCAGTGCTAGAGACAGGGGGCACGAGACCCAGTACTTC | CSARDRGHETQYF
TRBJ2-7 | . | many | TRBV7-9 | TGTGCCAGCAGCCCGACACCCTCCTACGAGCAGTACTTC | CASSPTPSYEQYF
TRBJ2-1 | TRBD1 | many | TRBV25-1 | TGTGCCAGCAGTGCATCCGGGACAGTTTACAATGAGCAGTTCTTC | CASSASGTVYNEQFF
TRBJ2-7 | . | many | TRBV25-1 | TGTGCCAGCAGTGAGATGTCTAGCTCAAGCGAGCAGTACTTC | CASSEMSSSSEQYF
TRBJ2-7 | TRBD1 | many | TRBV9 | TGTGCCAGCAGCGTAGGAGGAACAGGGGTGGGGGAGCAGTACTTC | CASSVGGTGVGEQYF
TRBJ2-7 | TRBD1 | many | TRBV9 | TGTGCCAGCAGCGTAGCAGGGGGACAGCTCCTCTACGAGCAGTACTTC | CASSVAGGQLLYEQYF
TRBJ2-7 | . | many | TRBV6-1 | TGTGCCAGCAGAGGGGTCTCGGACAGTTACGAGCAGTACTTC | CASRGVSDSYEQYF
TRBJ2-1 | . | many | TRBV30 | TGTGCCTGGAGTGTACTATTCGGAGGAACGCAGTTCTTC | CAWSVLFGGTQFF
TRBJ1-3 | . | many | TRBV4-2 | TGTGCCAGCAGCCTCCGGGGCGTTTCGTCCGGAAACACCATATATTTT | CASSLRGVSSGNTIYF
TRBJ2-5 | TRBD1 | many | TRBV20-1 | TGCAGTGCTAGAGATCCCCGGACAGGAGACCAAGAGACCCAGTACTTC | CSARDPRTGDQETQYF
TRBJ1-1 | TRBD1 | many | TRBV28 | TGTGCCAGCAGTCCATGGACAGGGGGCATTACTGAAGCTTTCTTT | CASSPWTGGITEAFF
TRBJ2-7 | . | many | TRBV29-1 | TGCAGCGTTGAATCAAGGGACGCCCGACGGCACGAGCAGTACTTC | CSVESRDARRHEQYF
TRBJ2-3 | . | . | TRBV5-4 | TGTGCCAGCAGCTCCTCGGAAGAGAAAGATACGCAGTATTTT | CASSSSEEKDTQYF
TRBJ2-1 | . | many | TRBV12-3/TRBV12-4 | TGTGCCAGCACTGGACCCACAAATCCCTACAATGAGCAGTTCTTC | CASTGPTNPYNEQFF
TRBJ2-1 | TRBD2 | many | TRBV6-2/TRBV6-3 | TGTGCCAGCATCTCAAGGACTAGCGGGACCAATGAGCAGTTCTTC | CASISRTSGTNEQFF